The source of this T cell receptor beta chain is a study of OX40 agonist ivuxolimab in advanced cancers. In terms of the full investigation: Ivuxolimab, which targeted the costimulatory receptor OX40 (CD134), was an agonistic, fully human IgG2 monoclonal antibody. Intravenous ivuxolimab was administered to patients every 2 weeks at six dose levels: 0.01, 0.1, 0.3, 1.5, 3 and 10 mg/kg. Among the approximately 50 dose-escalation patients, roughly 20 had hepatocellular carcinoma, about 15 melanoma, 9 renal cell carcinoma and 9 head and neck cancer. In the dose-escalation cohort, 70% to 85% of patients were male, and the mean age was roughly 60 years with a range of roughly 23 to 79. Patients were allowed to have had prior anti-PD-1, anti-PD-L1 or anti-CTLA-4 therapy, and approximately 40% of the dose-escalation patients had been treated with checkpoint inhibitors. Partial responses occurred in three dose-escalation patients: two with cutaneous melanoma and one with hepatocellular carcinoma. The purpose of peripheral TCRbeta sequencing was to test whether ivuxolimab changed TCR sequence diversity and led to clonal T-cell expansion. The paper reports the monotherapy dose-escalation portion (N of about 47 patients) of the phase I ivuxolimab trial.

A word on this clone: Its antigen specificity is not known. Base qualities are not recorded, but no much larger clone differs from it by a single base.

The study at large found these results: After ivuxolimab, expanded clones were on average more numerous among CD8+ T cells than among CD4+ T cells. At doses of 0.1 to 3.0 mg/kg, clonal expansion of both CD4+ and CD8+ T cells in blood was seen between baseline and week 6. Antigen specificity was not determined for the clonally expanded peripheral T cells. Low levels of normalized T-cell clonal expansion were also shown by some nonresponding patients. In partial responders in the 0.1-3.0 mg/kg groups, normalized peripheral clonal expansion was found to be among the lowest, especially among CD8+ T cells.

Patients with a history of autoimmune disease or receiving systemic immunosuppression were excluded from the trial. In every dose cohort, peripheral blood was drawn for TCR sequencing at baseline, cycle 4 day 1, and cycle 7 day 1. The samples were drawn from a first-in-human, open-label, multicenter phase I dose-escalation trial of ivuxolimab. Adults with locally advanced or metastatic head and neck squamous cell, hepatocellular, melanoma or renal cell carcinoma were enrolled in the trial. Before TCR sequencing, CD4+ and CD8+ T cells were separately sorted from peripheral blood. For sequencing of the TCRbeta CDR3 region, genomic DNA was extracted from the sorted cells. The immunoSEQ Assay was used to sequence the TCRbeta CDR3 regions. Entries here come from immuneACCESS through TCRdb and include only in-frame sequences with V and J called. Some clones fail to appear in such tables; in the studies checked, an unresolved V gene covers under half of the shortfall, and the cause of the remainder is unknown. For this sample the table gives around 45,000 clones, of which 85% to 90% were detected only once. The leading ten clones occupy approximately 1% of the sample.

V and J are truncated by 2 bases and 1 base respectively, leaving an intervening sequence of 12 bases. Measured from the cysteine to the phenylalanine, the CDR3 is 16 residues long. Here the CDR3 DNA is all that survives: 48 bases in frame from base 1. From a lookup of the germline V gene, CDR1 and CDR2 are SGHTA and FQGTGA. The chain links TRBV7-3 with TRBJ2-1, with the D segment identity uncertain. The specimen comprised CD4+ or CD8+ T cells sorted from blood, sampled in a trial of the OX40 agonist ivuxolimab. The receptor comes from an adult with an advanced solid tumor such as melanoma, head and neck, liver or kidney cancer. The DNA reads TGTGCCAGCAGCTTAGTTACTGGGGTGTCCTACAATGAGCAGTTCTTC. Its translation is CASSLVTGVSYNEQFF.